This T cell receptor beta chain was profiled in a study of shared clonotypes between healthy human individuals. Terminally differentiated effector memory CD45RA+ cells were left out of the naive CD8 fraction, which was CD45RO-negative and positively selected for CCR7. Caucasian adults residing in Nashville, Tennessee made up all the donors. TCRdb's table, derived via immunoSEQ multiplex PCR, lists solely in-frame clones and lacks some. The sample contains approximately 600,000 clones, 95% of which appear only once. CDR3 length: 13 amino acids. The ends were cut back, 7 bases at V and 5 bases at J, with 14 bases in the middle. The germline CDR1 and CDR2 sequences are SNHLY and FYNNEI.

The specimen sequenced was naive CD8+ T cells sorted from blood. The V gene is TRBV2, the J gene TRBJ1-2; D is ambiguous. This receptor was identified in a woman in her thirties in good health. CDR3 sequence (DNA): TGTGCCAGCATGGTCGGGGATTCATATGGCTACACCTTC. Amino acids: CASMVGDSYGYTF.